A selection of T cell receptor beta chains follows, all from one sample in a study of early T cells in non-severe SARS-CoV-2 infection. A single record per CDR3 protein comes from TCRdb applying MiXCR to the 5' RACE reads. The sample holds roughly 23,000 distinct CDR3 sequences, about 5.7% seen once. The sample in question was whole blood, obtained at baseline. The receptors stem from an adult who was a healthcare worker with PCR-confirmed SARS-CoV-2 infection or an uninfected control (not recorded which). CDR3s include the opening cysteine and the closing phenylalanine or tryptophan. A D gene is named only where the DNA matches it firmly. Clone sizes are given selectively: once, few, many, or a class where the clone is expanded.

j_call,clone_size,v_call,d_call,cdr3_nt,cdr3_aa
TRBJ2-1,.,TRBV3-1,.,TGTGCCAGCAGCCCCCAGGCCTCCTACAATGAGCAGTTCTTC,CASSPQASYNEQFF
TRBJ2-1,many,TRBV7-2,TRBD2,TGTGCCAGCAGCGTATCCCGGGACGGCGGGGGGGAGCAGTTCTTC,CASSVSRDGGGEQFF
TRBJ2-4,few,TRBV4-3,TRBD2,TGCGCCAGCAGCCAAGAGAGGCTAGCGGGGCTAAACATTCAGTACTTC,CASSQERLAGLNIQYF
TRBJ2-7,.,TRBV29-1,.,TGCAGAGTTGTGAGGGACAGTGGGAGGGAGCAGTACTTC,CRVVRDSGREQYF
TRBJ1-1,few,TRBV12-3/TRBV12-4,.,TGTGCCAGCAGTTTAGACACCGCCACTGAAGCTTTCTTT,CASSLDTATEAFF
TRBJ2-3,few,TRBV24-1,.,TGTGCCACCAGTGATTTCGGTAGCGATGGGACAGATACGCAGTATTTT,CATSDFGSDGTDTQYF
TRBJ2-1,few,TRBV7-2,.,TGTGCCAGCAGCTTGGAACGGCGGGAGCAGTTCTTC,CASSLERREQFF
TRBJ2-7,.,TRBV7-2,.,TGTGCCAGCAGCTACGGGACGGTAAGCTCCTACGAGCAGTACTTC,CASSYGTVSSYEQYF
TRBJ1-6,.,TRBV12-3/TRBV12-4,.,TGTGCCAGCAGTTGGGGGCTTAATTCACCCCTCCACTTT,CASSWGLNSPLHF
TRBJ1-2,.,TRBV3-1,.,TGTGCCAGCAGCGAAAATGAGATTGGCTACACCTTC,CASSENEIGYTF
TRBJ2-2,.,TRBV7-9,.,TGTGCCAGCAGCTTCGGAGTTAACACCGGGGAGCTGTTTTTT,CASSFGVNTGELFF
TRBJ2-2,many,TRBV20-1,.,TGCAGTGCTATACGAGGGGGGACCACCGGGGAGCTGTTTTTT,CSAIRGGTTGELFF
TRBJ2-3,.,TRBV13,.,TGTGCCAGCAGCCCCGGCCTGGGGAGCACAGATACGCAGTATTTT,CASSPGLGSTDTQYF
TRBJ1-1,many,TRBV6-5,.,TGTGCCAGCAGAGACCGGGTCTCGGGAGCTTTCTTT,CASRDRVSGAFF
TRBJ2-1,many,TRBV7-3,.,TGTGCCAGCAGCTTGGGACAACGAAATGAGCAGTTCTTC,CASSLGQRNEQFF
TRBJ2-4,few,TRBV7-2,TRBD2,TGTGCCAGCAGCCCGGGACTAGCGGGGGGTGCGAAAGGCATTCAGTACTTC,CASSPGLAGGAKGIQYF
TRBJ2-2,.,TRBV7-6,TRBD2,TGTGCCAGCAGCGGGAGGACTAGCGGGAGCACCGGGGAGCTGTTTTTT,CASSGRTSGSTGELFF
TRBJ1-2,many,TRBV5-1,.,TGCGCCAGCAGCCTGGACGGGAACTATGGCTACACCTTC,CASSLDGNYGYTF
TRBJ1-1,many,TRBV20-1,.,TGCAGTGCTAGAGATAGCCGGGGCACCAACACTGAAGCTTTCTTT,CSARDSRGTNTEAFF
TRBJ2-2,many,TRBV27,.,TGTGCCAGCAGTCCCTTGGAGGCAGGAGATACCGGGGAGCTGTTTTTT,CASSPLEAGDTGELFF
TRBJ1-1,many,TRBV7-3,.,TGTGCCAGCAGCCCCCGGCGAATATCCACTGAAGCTTTCTTT,CASSPRRISTEAFF
TRBJ1-1,.,TRBV7-3,TRBD1,TGTGCCAGCAGCTGGACAGGCGGGTCTGAAGCTTTCTTT,CASSWTGGSEAFF
TRBJ1-2,few,TRBV5-5,.,TGTGCCAGCAGCTTCAGCGATTCTAACTATGGCTACACCTTC,CASSFSDSNYGYTF
TRBJ2-3,few,TRBV24-1,TRBD1,TGTGCCACCAGTGGGACAGGGGGCCGCACAGATACGCAGTATTTT,CATSGTGGRTDTQYF
TRBJ1-4,medium-sized,TRBV12-3/TRBV12-4,.,TGTGCCAGCAGTGTACCTAACAGTGGGAAACTGTTTTTT,CASSVPNSGKLFF
TRBJ1-6,.,TRBV7-9,.,TGTGCCAGCAGCCCGGCGCGGGCGGGTTCACCCCTCCACTTT,CASSPARAGSPLHF
TRBJ1-6,.,TRBV9,.,TGTGCCAGCAGCGGAGACAGTCCTACAACATATTTAAATTCACCCCTCCACTTT,CASSGDSPTTYLNSPLHF
TRBJ1-1,many,TRBV7-9,TRBD1,TGTGCCAGCAGCTCGCACAGGGGTTTCACTGAAGCTTTCTTT,CASSSHRGFTEAFF
TRBJ2-1,.,TRBV5-6,.,TGTGCCAGCAGCTTTGAATTTAGCTCCTACAATGAGCAGTTCTTC,CASSFEFSSYNEQFF
TRBJ1-6,few,TRBV5-8,.,TGTGCCAGCAGCTTGGTATCAAGGGGCACCGGTAATTCACCCCTCCACTTT,CASSLVSRGTGNSPLHF
TRBJ2-4,few,TRBV29-1,.,TGCAGCGTTGTAGTATGGGGGCGGGAAAACATTCAGTACTTC,CSVVVWGRENIQYF
TRBJ1-6,.,TRBV6-6,.,TGTGCCGGCTCTGAGTGGGCGGTATCACCCCTCCACTTT,CAGSEWAVSPLHF
TRBJ2-3,few,TRBV7-9,TRBD1,TGTGCCAGCAGCTTAGGCCTACAGGGGAGAAGCACAGATACGCAGTATTTT,CASSLGLQGRSTDTQYF
TRBJ1-5,medium-sized,TRBV9,TRBD1,TGTGCCAGCAGCGCGGGGGGGACAGACAATCAGCCCCAGCATTTT,CASSAGGTDNQPQHF